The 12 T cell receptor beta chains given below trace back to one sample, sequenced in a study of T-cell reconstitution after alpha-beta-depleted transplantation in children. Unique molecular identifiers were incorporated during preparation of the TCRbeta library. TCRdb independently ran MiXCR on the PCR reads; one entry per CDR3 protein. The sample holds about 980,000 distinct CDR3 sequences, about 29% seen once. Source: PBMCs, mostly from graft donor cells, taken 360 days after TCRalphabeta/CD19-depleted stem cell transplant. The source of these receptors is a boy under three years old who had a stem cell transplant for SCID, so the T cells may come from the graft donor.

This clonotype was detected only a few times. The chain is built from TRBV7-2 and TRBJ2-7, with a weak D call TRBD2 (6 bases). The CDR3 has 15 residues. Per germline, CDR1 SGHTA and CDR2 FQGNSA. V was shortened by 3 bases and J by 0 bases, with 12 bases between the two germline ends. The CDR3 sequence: CASSLGGINSYEQYF. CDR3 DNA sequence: TGTGCCAGCAGCTTGGGGGGTATTAACTCCTACGAGCAGTACTTC.

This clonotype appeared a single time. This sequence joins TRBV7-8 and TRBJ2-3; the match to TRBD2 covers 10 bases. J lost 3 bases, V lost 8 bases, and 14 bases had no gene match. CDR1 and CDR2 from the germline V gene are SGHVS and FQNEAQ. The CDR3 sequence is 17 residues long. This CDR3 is CASLPIGGSGGTDTQYF. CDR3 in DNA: TGTGCCAGCTTGCCCATTGGGGGTAGCGGGGGGACAGATACGCAGTATTTT.

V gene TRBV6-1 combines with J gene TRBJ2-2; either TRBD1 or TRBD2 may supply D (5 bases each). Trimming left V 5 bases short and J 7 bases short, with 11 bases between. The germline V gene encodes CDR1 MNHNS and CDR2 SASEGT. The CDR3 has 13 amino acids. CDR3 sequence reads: CASSRGLHGELFF. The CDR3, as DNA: TGTGCCAGCAGTCGGGGCCTTCACGGGGAGCTGTTTTTT.

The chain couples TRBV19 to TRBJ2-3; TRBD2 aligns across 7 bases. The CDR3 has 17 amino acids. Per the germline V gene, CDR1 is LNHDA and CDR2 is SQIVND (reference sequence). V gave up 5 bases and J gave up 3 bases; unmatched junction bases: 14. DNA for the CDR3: TGTGCCAGTAGTCCCAGTCGCGGGAGTATCGGAACAGATACGCAGTATTTT. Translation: CASSPSRGSIGTDTQYF.

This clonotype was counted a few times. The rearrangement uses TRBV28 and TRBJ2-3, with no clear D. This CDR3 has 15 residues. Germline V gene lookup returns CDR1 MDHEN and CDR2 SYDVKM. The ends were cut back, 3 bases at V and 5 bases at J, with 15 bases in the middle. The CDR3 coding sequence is TGTGCCAGCAGTTTGAGCGAGCTCTCGGGAGATACGCAGTATTTT. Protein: CASSLSELSGDTQYF.

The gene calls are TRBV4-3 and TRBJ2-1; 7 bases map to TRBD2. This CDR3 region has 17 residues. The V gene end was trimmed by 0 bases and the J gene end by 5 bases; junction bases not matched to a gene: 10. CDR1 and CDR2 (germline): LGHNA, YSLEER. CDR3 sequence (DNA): TGCGCCAGCAGCCAAGATTATTGGGGGGGGGACGACAATGAGCAGTTCTTC. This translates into CASSQDYWGGDDNEQFF.

The CDR3 reads CASSETRSSYEQYF. CDR3 bases: TGTGCCAGCAGCGAGACACGGAGCTCCTACGAGCAGTACTTC. The chain is built from TRBV3-1 and TRBJ2-7; D call uncertain. V was trimmed by 5 bases and J by 0 bases, leaving 11 bases between them. The V gene's germline CDR1 is LGHDT and CDR2 YNNKEL (reference sequence). CDR3 length equals 14 residues.

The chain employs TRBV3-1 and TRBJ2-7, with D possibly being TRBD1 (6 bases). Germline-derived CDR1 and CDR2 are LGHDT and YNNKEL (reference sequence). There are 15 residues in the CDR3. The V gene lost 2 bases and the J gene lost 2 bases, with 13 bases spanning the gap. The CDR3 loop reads CASSQRGDKTYEQYF. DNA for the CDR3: TGTGCCAGCAGCCAAAGAGGGGACAAAACCTACGAGCAGTACTTC.

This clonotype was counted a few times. The CDR3 nucleotides read TGTGCCAGCAGCTTACTCCACGGGCGGGAGACCCAGTACTTC. Its protein product is CASSLLHGRETQYF. The V gene is TRBV7-9, the J gene TRBJ2-5; D is unresolved. V was pared by 2 bases and J by 5 bases, with 12 bases between. The germline CDR1 and CDR2 sequences are SEHNR and FQNEAQ (reference sequence). CDR3 length equals 14 residues. The entire variable domain, with the rest obtained from reference TRBV7-9 and TRBJ2-5, is as follows: DTGVSQNPRHKITKRGQNVTFRCDPISEHNRLYWYRQTLGQGPEFLTYFQNEAQLEKSRLLSDRFSAERPKGSFSTLEIQRTEQGDSAMYLCASSLLHGRETQYFGPGTRLLVL.

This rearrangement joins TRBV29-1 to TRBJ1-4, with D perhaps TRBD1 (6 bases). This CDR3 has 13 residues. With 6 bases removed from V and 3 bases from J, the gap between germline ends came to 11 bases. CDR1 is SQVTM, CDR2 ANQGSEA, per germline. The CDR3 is CSVLDRSNEKLFF. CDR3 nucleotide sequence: TGCAGCGTCCTTGACAGGTCTAATGAAAAACTGTTTTTT. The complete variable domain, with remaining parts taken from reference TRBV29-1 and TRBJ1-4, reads SAVISQKPSRDICQRGTSLTIQCQVDSQVTMMFWYRQQPGQSLTLIATANQGSEATYESGFVIDKFPISRPNLTFSTLTVSNMSPEDSSIYLCSVLDRSNEKLFFGSGTQLSVL.

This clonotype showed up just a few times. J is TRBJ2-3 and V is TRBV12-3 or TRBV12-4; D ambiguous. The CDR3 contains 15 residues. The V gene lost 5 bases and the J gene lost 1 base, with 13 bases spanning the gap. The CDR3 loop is CASSPRALGTDTQYF. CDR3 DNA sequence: TGTGCCAGCAGTCCCCGGGCCCTGGGCACAGATACGCAGTATTTT.

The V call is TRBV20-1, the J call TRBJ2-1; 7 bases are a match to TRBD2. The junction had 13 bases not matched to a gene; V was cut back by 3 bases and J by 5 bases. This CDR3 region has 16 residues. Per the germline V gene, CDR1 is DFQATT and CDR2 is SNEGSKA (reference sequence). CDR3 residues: CSASNWFVRGNNEQFF. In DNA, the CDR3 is TGCAGTGCTAGTAACTGGTTCGTGCGGGGGAACAATGAGCAGTTCTTC.